The rows below give T cell receptor beta chains drawn from one sample of a study of cytomegalovirus exposure and HLA in healthy donors. TCRdb's table, derived via immunoSEQ multiplex PCR, lists solely in-frame clones and lacks some. The sample carries about 100,000 clones, about 81% recorded once. Material: PBMCs. These receptors came from a man between 40 and 49 years old in good health and CMV-seropositive. Each CDR3 is given with its conserved first and last residue.

>TRBV9|TRBJ2-7
CASSVGPGQAKPYEQYF
>TRBV18|TRBJ1-5
CASSPFRQGGNQPQHF
>TRBV11-2|TRBJ2-1
CASSLFPSESSYNEQFF
>TRBV4-2|TRBJ2-7
CASSQRLAGGYEQYF
>TRBV13|TRBJ1-1
CASSVLGPNTEAFF
>TRBV7-2|.
CASSFGGSVYEQYF
>TRBV7-2|TRBJ2-1
CASSLTSGNNEQFF
>TRBV10-2|TRBJ2-1
CASSLDKITYNEQFF
>TRBV10-1|TRBJ2-2
CASSGERANTGELFF
>TRBV5-1|TRBJ1-1
CASSQGNLNTEAFF
>TRBV4-1|TRBJ2-2
CASSTSGRNTGELFF
>TRBV10-3|TRBJ2-7
CAINGLAGALGEQYF
>TRBV19|TRBJ2-2
CASSGREGPGELFF
>TRBV5-1|TRBJ1-1
CASSLDAGGMNTEAFF
>TRBV6-5|TRBJ1-1
CASSYSDMNTEAFF
>TRBV19|TRBJ1-6
CASRGQLGYSPLHF
>TRBV18|TRBJ2-3
CASSPRAGGPGDTQYF
>TRBV27|TRBJ1-2
CASRPITGGLVYGYTF
>TRBV19|TRBJ1-6
CASRPQGAHNSPLHF
>TRBV9|TRBJ1-1
CASTRTMNTEAFF
>TRBV5-1|TRBJ1-1
CASSPQGSSTEAFF
>TRBV7-9|TRBJ1-1
CASRKDNNAMNTEAFF
>TRBV6-5|TRBJ1-3
CASSYARSSGNTIYF